This T cell receptor (beta chain) emerged from a study of T cells in Graves' hyperthyroidism and ophthalmopathy. The study left out patients who had uncontrolled infection, other autoimmune disease, pregnancy or lactation. TCR beta CDR3 regions were amplified from RNA transcripts. HTBI primers drove first-round RT-PCR of the TCR CDR3. TCRdb recomputed calls from the multiplex PCR reads with MiXCR, one row per CDR3 protein. Of more than 550,000 distinct CDR3 sequences listed, about 19% are singletons. The clonotype comes from a woman between 50 and 59 years old with Graves' hyperthyroidism that later progressed to Graves' ophthalmopathy. The sequenced material came from blood.

CDR3 in DNA: TGTGCCAGCAGCCCCCAGGGACTGGACACAGATACGCAGTATTTT. It translates to CASSPQGLDTDTQYF. This rearrangement joins TRBV7-3 to TRBJ2-3; tentatively, D is TRBD2 (6 bases). CDR1 is SGHTA, CDR2 FQGTGA, per germline. The CDR3 has 15 residues. Between the trimmed V and J ends, which lost 5 bases and 2 bases, there was a span of 14 bases.